This entry is about one TCR beta chain. Antigen unknown. This sample was taken from a study of a mutant IDH1 vaccine in newly diagnosed glioma. Specified time point: week 35, safety follow-up. Each dose delivered 300 ug of mutant IDH1 20-mer peptide subcutaneously with imiquimod. TCRdb's copy holds only in-frame clones and misses some; the assay was immunoSEQ multiplex PCR. The sample contains more than 35,000 clones, roughly 79% of which appear only once. CDR3 length: 14 amino acids. The germline V gene encodes CDR1 SGDLS and CDR2 YYNGEE. Trimming took 4 bases from V and 4 from J; bases not matched to a gene: 5.

The sample was PBMCs, taken from a glioma patient whose treatment included an IDH1 peptide vaccine. The receptor was derived from a woman aged 40 to 50 with glioma. Some clones in this sample may be carry-over from other donors' samples. This chain uses TRBV9 with TRBJ2-5; 9 positions agree with TRBD2. CDR3 coding DNA: TGTGCCAGCAGCTATCTAGCGGGGTCAGAGACCCAGTACTTC. It codes for CASSYLAGSETQYF.